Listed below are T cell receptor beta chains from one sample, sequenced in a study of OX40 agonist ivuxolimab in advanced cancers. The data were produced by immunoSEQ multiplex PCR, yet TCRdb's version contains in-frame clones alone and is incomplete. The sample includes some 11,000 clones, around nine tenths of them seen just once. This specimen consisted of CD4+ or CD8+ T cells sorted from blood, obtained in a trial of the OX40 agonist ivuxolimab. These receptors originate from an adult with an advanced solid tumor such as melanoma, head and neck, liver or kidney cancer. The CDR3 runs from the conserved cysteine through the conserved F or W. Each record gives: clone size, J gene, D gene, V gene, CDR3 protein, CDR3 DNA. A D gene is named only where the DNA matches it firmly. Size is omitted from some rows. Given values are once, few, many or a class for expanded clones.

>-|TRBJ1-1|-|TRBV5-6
CASSLTELNTEAFF
TGTGCCAGCAGTTTGACGGAGTTGAACACTGAAGCTTTCTTT
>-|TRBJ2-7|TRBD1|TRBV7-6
CASSFRDREDPYEQYF
TGTGCCAGCAGCTTCCGGGACAGGGAGGACCCCTACGAGCAGTACTTC
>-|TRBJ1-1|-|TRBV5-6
CASKRAQDTEAFF
TGTGCCAGCAAAAGGGCGCAGGACACTGAAGCTTTCTTT
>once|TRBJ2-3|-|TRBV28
CASSLPLNYRDVVTDTQYF
TGTGCCAGCAGTTTACCCCTCAACTACCGGGACGTAGTCACAGATACGCAGTATTTT
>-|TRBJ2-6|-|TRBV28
CASSFGANVLTF
TGTGCCAGCAGTTTCGGGGCCAACGTCCTGACTTTC
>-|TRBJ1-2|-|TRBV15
CATSRDVGRGYTF
TGTGCCACCAGCAGAGATGTGGGCAGAGGCTACACCTTC
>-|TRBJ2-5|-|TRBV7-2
CASSFLVGETQYF
TGTGCCAGCAGCTTCTTGGTGGGAGAGACCCAGTACTTC
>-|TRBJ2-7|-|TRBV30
CAWSRGVTYEQYF
TGTGCCTGGAGTCGAGGCGTAACCTACGAGCAGTACTTC
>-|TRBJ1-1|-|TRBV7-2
CASSFWGNTEAFF
TGTGCCAGCAGCTTTTGGGGGAACACTGAAGCTTTCTTT
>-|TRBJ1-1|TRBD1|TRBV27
CASSPWVTGSEAFF
TGTGCCAGCAGTCCCTGGGTGACAGGGTCTGAAGCTTTCTTT
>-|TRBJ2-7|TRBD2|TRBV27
CASSLSAGGSYEQYF
TGTGCCAGCAGTCTGTCGGCGGGGGGGAGCTACGAGCAGTACTTC
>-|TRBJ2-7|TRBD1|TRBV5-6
CASSFLQGAYEQYF
TGTGCCAGCAGCTTCCTACAGGGGGCCTACGAGCAGTACTTC
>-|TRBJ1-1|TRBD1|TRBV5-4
CASSSGGVGFTEAFF
TGTGCCAGCAGCTCAGGGGGGGTGGGTTTTACTGAAGCTTTCTTT
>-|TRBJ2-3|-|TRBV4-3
CASSQTHSSTDTQYF
TGCGCCAGCAGCCAAACACACTCTAGCACAGATACGCAGTATTTT
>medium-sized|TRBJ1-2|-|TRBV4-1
CASSQGAQVF
TGCGCCAGCAGCCAAGGCGCCCAAGTCTTC
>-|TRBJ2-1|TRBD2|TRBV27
CASAGAADSYNEQFF
TGTGCCAGCGCGGGAGCAGCGGACTCCTACAATGAGCAGTTCTTC
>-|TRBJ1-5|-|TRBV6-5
CASSERGVGQPQHF
TGTGCCAGCTCCGAACGGGGGGTCGGCCAGCCCCAGCATTTT
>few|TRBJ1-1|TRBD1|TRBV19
CASSKTGGKNTEAFF
TGTGCCAGTAGTAAGACAGGGGGCAAAAACACTGAAGCTTTCTTT
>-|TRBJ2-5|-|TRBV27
CASTPDGRETQYF
TGTGCCAGCACCCCCGATGGGCGAGAGACCCAGTACTTC
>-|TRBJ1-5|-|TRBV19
CASSIAAYQPQHF
TGTGCCAGTAGTATAGCGGCATATCAGCCCCAGCATTTT
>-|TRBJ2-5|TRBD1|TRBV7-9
CASSFTGGGETQYF
TGTGCCAGCAGCTTCACAGGGGGCGGGGAGACCCAGTACTTC
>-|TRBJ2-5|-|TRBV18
CASSPPGETQYF
TGTGCCAGCTCACCACCGGGGGAGACCCAGTACTTC
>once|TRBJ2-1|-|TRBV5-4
CASSQVPGPNNEQFF
TGTGCCAGCAGCCAAGTTCCGGGTCCAAACAATGAGCAGTTCTTC
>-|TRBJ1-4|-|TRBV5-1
CASSLAGDEKLFF
TGCGCCAGCAGCTTGGCAGGTGATGAAAAACTGTTTTTT
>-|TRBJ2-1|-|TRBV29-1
CSVGWDNEQFF
TGCAGCGTTGGATGGGACAATGAGCAGTTCTTC
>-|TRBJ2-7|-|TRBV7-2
CASSLLGPYEQYF
TGTGCCAGCAGTTTACTTGGGCCCTACGAGCAGTACTTC
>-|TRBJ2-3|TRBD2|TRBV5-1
CASSLSVLAGGSTDTQYF
TGCGCCAGCAGCCTCTCCGTCCTAGCGGGAGGGAGCACAGATACGCAGTATTTT
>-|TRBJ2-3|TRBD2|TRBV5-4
CASSLLGGSGPDTQYF
TGTGCCAGCAGCTTGTTGGGCGGGAGCGGCCCAGATACGCAGTATTTT
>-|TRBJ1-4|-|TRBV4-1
CASSQTSATNEKLFF
TGCGCCAGCAGCCAGACGTCCGCAACTAATGAAAAACTGTTTTTT
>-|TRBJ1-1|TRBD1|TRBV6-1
CASRDRGITEAFF
TGTGCCAGCAGAGACAGGGGTATAACTGAAGCTTTCTTT
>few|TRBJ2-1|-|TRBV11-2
CASSFSIYLYNEQFF
TGTGCCAGCAGCTTTTCCATATATCTCTACAATGAGCAGTTCTTC
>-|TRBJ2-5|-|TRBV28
CAARGRDRETQYF
TGTGCCGCCCGGGGGCGGGACAGAGAGACCCAGTACTTC
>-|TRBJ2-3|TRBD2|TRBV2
CASSLAGGLSF
TGTGCCAGCAGTCTAGCGGGAGGGCTTAGTTTT
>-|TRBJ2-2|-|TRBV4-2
CASSHSVTGELFF
TGTGCCAGCAGCCACTCGGTTACCGGGGAGCTGTTTTTT
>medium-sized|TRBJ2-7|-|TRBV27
CASSIAETAYEQYF
TGTGCCAGCAGTATAGCGGAAACGGCCTACGAGCAGTACTTC
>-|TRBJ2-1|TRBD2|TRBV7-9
CASSLGREIEQFF
TGTGCCAGCAGCTTAGGGCGGGAGATTGAGCAGTTCTTC
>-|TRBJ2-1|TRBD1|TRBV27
CASSFDRGYNEQFF
TGTGCCAGCAGTTTTGACAGGGGGTACAATGAGCAGTTCTTC
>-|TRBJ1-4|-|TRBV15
CATSRPNLRGGEKLFF
TGTGCCACCAGCAGACCCAACCTGCGGGGTGGTGAAAAACTGTTTTTT
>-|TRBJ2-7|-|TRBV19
CASSPVTGSYEQYF
TGTGCCAGTAGTCCCGTGACGGGCTCCTACGAGCAGTACTTC
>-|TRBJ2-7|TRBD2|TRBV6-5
CASSYSGRANEQYF
TGTGCCAGCAGTTACAGCGGGAGGGCTAACGAGCAGTACTTC
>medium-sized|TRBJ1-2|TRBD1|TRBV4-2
CASSQAGTAKGLYGYTF
TGTGCCAGCAGCCAAGCCGGGACAGCGAAAGGTCTTTATGGCTACACCTTC
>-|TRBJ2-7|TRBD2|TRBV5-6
CASSLRSLAGGYEQYF
TGTGCCAGCAGCTTGCGGTCACTAGCGGGAGGGTACGAGCAGTACTTC
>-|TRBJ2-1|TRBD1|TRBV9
CASSPRGDRGQGEQFF
TGTGCCAGCAGCCCTCGAGGGGACAGGGGGCAAGGTGAGCAGTTCTTC
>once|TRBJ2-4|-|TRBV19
CASSMLGANIQYF
TGTGCCAGTAGTATGTTAGGAGCAAACATTCAGTACTTC
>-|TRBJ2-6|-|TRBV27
CARWFGANVLTF
TGTGCCAGATGGTTCGGGGCCAACGTCCTGACTTTC
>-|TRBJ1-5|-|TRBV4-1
CASSHGENSNQPQHF
TGCGCCAGCAGCCATGGGGAAAATAGCAATCAGCCCCAGCATTTT
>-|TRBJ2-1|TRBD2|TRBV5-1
CASSLVVAGSYNEQFF
TGCGCCAGCAGCTTGGTCGTAGCGGGCTCCTACAATGAGCAGTTCTTC
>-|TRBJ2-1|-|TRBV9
CASSVVGSRGSYNEQFF
TGTGCCAGCAGCGTAGTTGGTAGCCGGGGCTCCTACAATGAGCAGTTCTTC
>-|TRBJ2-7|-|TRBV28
CASRGQAGYYEQYF
TGTGCCAGTCGCGGGCAGGCAGGCTACTACGAGCAGTACTTC
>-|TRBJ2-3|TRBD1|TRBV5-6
CASSYGQGGTTDTQYF
TGTGCCAGCAGCTACGGACAGGGGGGGACCACAGATACGCAGTATTTT
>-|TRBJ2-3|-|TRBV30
CAWEWGNTDTQYF
TGTGCCTGGGAGTGGGGGAACACAGATACGCAGTATTTT
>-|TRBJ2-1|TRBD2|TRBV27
CASSLSGSHNEQFF
TGTGCCAGCAGTTTGAGCGGGAGCCACAATGAGCAGTTCTTC
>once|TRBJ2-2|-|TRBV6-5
CASISGLGGELFF
TGTGCCAGCATTTCAGGGCTTGGCGGGGAGCTGTTTTTT
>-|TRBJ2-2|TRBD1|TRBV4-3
CASSLGTGVNTGELFF
TGCGCCAGCAGCCTCGGGACAGGGGTGAACACCGGGGAGCTGTTTTTT
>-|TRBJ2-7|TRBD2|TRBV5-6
CASSFLAGAYEQYF
TGTGCCAGCAGCTTTCTAGCGGGAGCCTACGAGCAGTACTTC